These 8 T cell receptor beta chains were all obtained from the same sample, sequenced in a study of T cell responses to AZD1222 COVID-19 vaccine. Assay: immunoSEQ multiplex PCR; the TCRdb copy retains only in-frame clones and omits some. Among some 140,000 clones listed, over 85% were seen once. This specimen was peripheral blood, taken 28 days after the second AZD1222 dose. The receptors originated from an adult who received the AZD1222 COVID-19 vaccine.

This chain links TRBV5-1 with TRBJ2-5; a possible D gene is TRBD2 (5 bases). This CDR3 region has 14 residues. Germline V lookup: CDR1 SGHRS, CDR2 YFSETQ. The V gene lost 0 bases and the J gene lost 4 bases, with 10 bases spanning the gap. Here the CDR3 DNA reads TGCGCCAGCAGCTTGGCCCGGGATCCAGAGACCCAGTACTTC. Its translation is CASSLARDPETQYF.

The rearrangement links TRBV11-2 to TRBJ2-5; D gene ambiguous. The V gene's germline CDR1 is SGHAT and CDR2 FQNNGV. The ends were cut back, 6 bases at V and 1 base at J, with 3 bases in the middle. This CDR3 comprises 11 residues. The CDR3 region is CASRFQETQYF. DNA for the CDR3: TGTGCCAGCAGATTCCAAGAGACCCAGTACTTC.

This chain joins TRBV27 and TRBJ1-1; TRBD1 is a possible D gene (5 bases). Germline V gene data show CDR1 as MNHEY and CDR2 as SMNVEV (reference sequence). The CDR3 consists of 14 residues. Trimming stripped 5 bases from V and 5 bases from J, with 15 bases between. The CDR3 here is CASSLLPGYTEAFF. The CDR3 DNA reads as TGTGCCAGCAGTCTACTCCCAGGGTATACTGAAGCTTTCTTT.

The chain couples TRBV6-2 or TRBV6-3 to TRBJ1-1, with 9 bases identical to TRBD1. Per germline, CDR1 MNHEY and CDR2 SVGEGT. V lost 2 bases, J lost 5 bases, and 0 bases stayed unmatched. The CDR3 loop spans 13 amino acids. The CDR3 nucleotides are TGTGCCAGCAGTTACGGGACAGGGACTGAAGCTTTCTTT. Its translation is CASSYGTGTEAFF.

The V and J genes are TRBV4-1 and TRBJ2-3, with D unclear. The CDR3 runs to 13 residues. Between the trimmed V and J ends, which lost 0 bases and 4 bases, there was a span of 5 bases. The germline gives CDR1 MGHRA, CDR2 YSYEKL. This chain's CDR3 is CASSQEAADTQYF. CDR3 bases: TGCGCCAGCAGCCAAGAAGCCGCAGATACGCAGTATTTT.

The gene calls are TRBV20-1 and TRBJ2-5, with D perhaps matching TRBD1 or TRBD2 (5 bases each). Germline V CDR1 and CDR2: DFQATT, SNEGSKA (reference sequence). Trimming removed 3 bases at V and 2 bases at J, with 10 bases between. This CDR3 is built from 13 residues. The CDR3, as DNA: TGCAGTGCTAGTGGGGACGCACAAGAGACCCAGTACTTC. Translating gives CSASGDAQETQYF.

The DNA for the CDR3 is TGTGCCAGCGCTCGGGACAGGGGGAACACTGAAGCTTTCTTT. It translates to CASARDRGNTEAFF. This chain joins TRBV6-5 and TRBJ1-1; 10 bases line up with TRBD1. CDR1 and CDR2 from the germline V gene are MNHEY and SVGAGI. Losses at the gene ends were 8 bases for V and 1 base for J; bases not matched to a gene: 4. This CDR3 contains 14 residues.

CDR3 bases: TGTGCCAGCAGTGATCTCTGGGACAGGCCGCAGTTCTTC. It translates to CASSDLWDRPQFF. The V gene is TRBV6-1, the J gene TRBJ2-1; 8 bases are shared with TRBD1. Per the germline V gene, CDR1 is MNHNS and CDR2 is SASEGT. The CDR3 runs 13 residues. The V gene end was trimmed by 3 bases and the J gene end by 12 bases; junction bases not matched to a gene: 7.